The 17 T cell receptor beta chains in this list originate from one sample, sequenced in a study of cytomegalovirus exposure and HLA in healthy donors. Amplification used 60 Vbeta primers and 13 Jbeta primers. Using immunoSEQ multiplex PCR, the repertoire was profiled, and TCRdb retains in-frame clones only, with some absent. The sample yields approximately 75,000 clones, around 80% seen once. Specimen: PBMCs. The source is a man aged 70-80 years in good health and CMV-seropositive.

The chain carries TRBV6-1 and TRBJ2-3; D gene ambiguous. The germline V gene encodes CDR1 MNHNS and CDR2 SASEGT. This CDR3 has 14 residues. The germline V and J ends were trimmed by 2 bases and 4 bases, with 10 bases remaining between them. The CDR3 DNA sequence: TGTGCCAGCAGTGAAATGTACAGTTCAGATACGCAGTATTTT. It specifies CASSEMYSSDTQYF.

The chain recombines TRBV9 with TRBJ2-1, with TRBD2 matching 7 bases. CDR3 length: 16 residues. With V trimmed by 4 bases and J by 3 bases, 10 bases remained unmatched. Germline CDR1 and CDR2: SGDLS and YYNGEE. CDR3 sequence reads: CASSPVGGTIYNEQFF. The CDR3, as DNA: TGTGCCAGCAGCCCCGTAGGCGGGACTATCTACAATGAGCAGTTCTTC.

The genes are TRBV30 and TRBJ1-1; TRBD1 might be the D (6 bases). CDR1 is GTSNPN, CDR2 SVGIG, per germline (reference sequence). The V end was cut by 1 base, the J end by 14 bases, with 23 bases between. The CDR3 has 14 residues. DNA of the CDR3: TGTGCCTGGAGTGCTCAGGGGATGAAGGATTCTGGGTTCTTT. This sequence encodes CAWSAQGMKDSGFF. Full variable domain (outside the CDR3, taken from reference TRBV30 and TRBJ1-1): SQTIHQWPATLVQPVGSPLSLECTVEGTSNPNLYWYRQAAGRGLQLLFYSVGIGQISSEVPQNLSASRPQDRQFILSSKKLLLSDSGFYLCAWSAQGMKDSGFFGQGTRLTVV.

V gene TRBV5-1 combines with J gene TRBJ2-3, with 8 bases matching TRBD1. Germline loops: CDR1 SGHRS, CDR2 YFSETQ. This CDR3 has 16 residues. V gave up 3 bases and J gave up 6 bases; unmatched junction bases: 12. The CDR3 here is CASSYGQGMGVDTQYF. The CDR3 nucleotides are TGCGCCAGCAGCTACGGACAGGGTATGGGGGTGGATACGCAGTATTTT.

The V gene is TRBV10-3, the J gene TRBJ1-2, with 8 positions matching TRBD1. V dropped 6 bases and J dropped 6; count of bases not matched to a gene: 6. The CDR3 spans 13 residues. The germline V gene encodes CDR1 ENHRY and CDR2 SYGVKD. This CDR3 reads CAIRQGESDGYTF. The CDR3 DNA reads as TGTGCCATCAGACAGGGGGAGTCGGATGGCTACACCTTC.

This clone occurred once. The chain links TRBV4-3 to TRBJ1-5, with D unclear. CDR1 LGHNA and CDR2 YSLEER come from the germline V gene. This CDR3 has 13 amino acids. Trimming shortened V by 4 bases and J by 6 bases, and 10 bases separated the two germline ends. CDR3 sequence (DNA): TGCGCCAGCAGCCGCGGGGAGACTCAGCCCCAGCATTTT. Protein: CASSRGETQPQHF.

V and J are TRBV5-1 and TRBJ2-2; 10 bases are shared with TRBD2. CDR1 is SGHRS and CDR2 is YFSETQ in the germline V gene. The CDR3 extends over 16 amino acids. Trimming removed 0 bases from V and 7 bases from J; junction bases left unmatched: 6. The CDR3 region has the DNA TGCGCCAGCAGCTTGGCCCGGACTAGCGGTAGCGGGGAGCTGTTTTTT. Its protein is CASSLARTSGSGELFF.

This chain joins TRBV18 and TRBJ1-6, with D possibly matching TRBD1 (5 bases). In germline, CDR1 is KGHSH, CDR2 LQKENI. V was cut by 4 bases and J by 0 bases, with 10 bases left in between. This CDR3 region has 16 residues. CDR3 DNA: TGTGCCAGCTCACTACAGGAGAGCTCCTATAATTCACCCCTCCACTTT. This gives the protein CASSLQESSYNSPLHF.

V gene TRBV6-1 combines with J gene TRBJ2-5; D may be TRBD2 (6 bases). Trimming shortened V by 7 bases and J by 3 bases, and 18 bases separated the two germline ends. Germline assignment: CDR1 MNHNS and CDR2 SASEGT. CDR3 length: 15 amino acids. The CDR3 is CASNLVGGGEETQYF. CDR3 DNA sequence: TGTGCCAGCAACCTCGTGGGGGGAGGCGAAGAGACCCAGTACTTC.

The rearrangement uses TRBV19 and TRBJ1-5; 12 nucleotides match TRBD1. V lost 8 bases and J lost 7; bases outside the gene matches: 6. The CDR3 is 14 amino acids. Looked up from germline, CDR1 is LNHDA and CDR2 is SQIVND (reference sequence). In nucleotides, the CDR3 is TGTGCCAGTTCCGGGACAGGGGGCGGACAGCCCCAGCATTTT. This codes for CASSGTGGGQPQHF.

This chain's CDR3 is CASWMLADTGELFF. Here the CDR3 DNA reads TGTGCCAGCTGGATGCTCGCGGACACCGGGGAGCTGTTTTTT. The chain has TRBV2 and TRBJ2-2; the D is unclear. CDR1 is SNHLY, CDR2 FYNNEI, per germline. The V end lost 8 bases, the J end lost 3 bases, and 13 bases lay between the germline ends. The CDR3 contains 14 residues.

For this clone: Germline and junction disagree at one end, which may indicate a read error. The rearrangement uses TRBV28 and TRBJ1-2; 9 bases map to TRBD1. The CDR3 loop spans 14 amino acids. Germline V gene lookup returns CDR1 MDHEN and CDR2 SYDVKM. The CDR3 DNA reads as TGTGCCAGCCGTTTCGGACAGGGGTACTATGGCTACACCTTC. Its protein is CASRFGQGYYGYTF.

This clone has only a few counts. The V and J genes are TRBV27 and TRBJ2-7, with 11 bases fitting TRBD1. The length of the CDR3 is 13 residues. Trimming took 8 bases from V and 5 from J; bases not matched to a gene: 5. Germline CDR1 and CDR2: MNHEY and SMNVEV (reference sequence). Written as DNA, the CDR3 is TGTGCCAGCCATGGGACAGGGGGGCACGAGCAGTACTTC. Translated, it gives CASHGTGGHEQYF.

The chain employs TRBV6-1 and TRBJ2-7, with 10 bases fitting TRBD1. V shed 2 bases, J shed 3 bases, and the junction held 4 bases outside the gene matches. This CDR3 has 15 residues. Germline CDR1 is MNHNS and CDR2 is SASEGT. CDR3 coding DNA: TGTGCCAGCAGTGAACCCGGGACAGGGGACTACGAGCAGTACTTC. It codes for CASSEPGTGDYEQYF.

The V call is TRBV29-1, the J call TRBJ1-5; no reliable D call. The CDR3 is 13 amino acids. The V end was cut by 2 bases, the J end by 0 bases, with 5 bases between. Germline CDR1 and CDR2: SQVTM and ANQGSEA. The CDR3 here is CSVEYNSNQPQHF. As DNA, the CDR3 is TGCAGCGTTGAATACAATAGCAATCAGCCCCAGCATTTT.

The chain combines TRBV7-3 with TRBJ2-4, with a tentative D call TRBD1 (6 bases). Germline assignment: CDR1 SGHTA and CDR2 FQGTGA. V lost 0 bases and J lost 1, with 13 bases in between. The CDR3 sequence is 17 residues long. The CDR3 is CASSLTRQVAAKNIQYF. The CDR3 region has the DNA TGTGCCAGCAGCTTAACTAGACAGGTAGCGGCCAAAAACATTCAGTACTTC. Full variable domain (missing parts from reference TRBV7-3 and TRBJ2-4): GAGVSQTPSNKVTEKGKYVELRCDPISGHTALYWYRQSLGQGPEFLIYFQGTGAADDSGLPNDRFFAVRPEGSVSTLKIQRTERGDSAVYLCASSLTRQVAAKNIQYFGAGTRLSVL.

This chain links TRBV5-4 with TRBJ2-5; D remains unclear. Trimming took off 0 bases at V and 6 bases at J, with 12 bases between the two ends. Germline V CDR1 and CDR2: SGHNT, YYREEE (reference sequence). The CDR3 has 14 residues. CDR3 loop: CASSLAERLKTQYF. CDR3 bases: TGTGCCAGCAGCTTGGCCGAGAGGTTAAAGACCCAGTACTTC.